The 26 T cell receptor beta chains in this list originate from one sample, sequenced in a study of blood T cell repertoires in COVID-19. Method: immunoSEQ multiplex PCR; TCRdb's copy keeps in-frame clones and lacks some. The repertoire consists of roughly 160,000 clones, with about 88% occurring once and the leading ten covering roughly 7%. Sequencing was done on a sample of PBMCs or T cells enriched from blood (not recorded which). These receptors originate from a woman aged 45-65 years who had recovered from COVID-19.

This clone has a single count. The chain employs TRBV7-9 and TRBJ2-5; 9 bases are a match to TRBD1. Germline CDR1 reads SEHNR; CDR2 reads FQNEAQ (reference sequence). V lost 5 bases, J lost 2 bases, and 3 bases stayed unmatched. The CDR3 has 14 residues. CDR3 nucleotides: TGTGCCAGCAGCGTCGGACAGGGGCAAGAGACCCAGTACTTC. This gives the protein CASSVGQGQETQYF. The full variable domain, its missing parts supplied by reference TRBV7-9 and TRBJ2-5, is DTGVSQNPRHKITKRGQNVTFRCDPISEHNRLYWYRQTLGQGPEFLTYFQNEAQLEKSRLLSDRFSAERPKGSFSTLEIQRTEQGDSAMYLCASSVGQGQETQYFGPGTRLLVL.

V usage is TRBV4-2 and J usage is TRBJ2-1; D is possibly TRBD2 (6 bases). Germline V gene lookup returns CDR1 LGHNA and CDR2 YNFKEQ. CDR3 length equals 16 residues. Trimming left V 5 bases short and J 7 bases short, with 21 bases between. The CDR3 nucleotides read TGTGCCAGCAGCTGGATGGGCGGGACTCAGTTGAATGAGCAGTTCTTC. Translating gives CASSWMGGTQLNEQFF.

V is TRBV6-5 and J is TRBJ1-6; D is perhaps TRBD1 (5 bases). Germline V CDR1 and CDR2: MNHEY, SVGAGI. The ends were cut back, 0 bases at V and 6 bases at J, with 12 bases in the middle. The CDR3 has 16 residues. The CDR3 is CASSYSGRQTNSPLHF. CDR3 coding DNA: TGTGCCAGCAGTTACTCGGGCCGACAGACTAATTCACCCCTCCACTTT.

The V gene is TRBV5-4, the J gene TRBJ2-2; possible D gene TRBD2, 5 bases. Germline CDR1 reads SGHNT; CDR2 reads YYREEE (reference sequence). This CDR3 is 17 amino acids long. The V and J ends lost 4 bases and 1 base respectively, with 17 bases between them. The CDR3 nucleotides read TGTGCCAGCAGCCCCTCTGAGCGGACGATGAACACCGGGGAGCTGTTTTTT. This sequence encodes CASSPSERTMNTGELFF.

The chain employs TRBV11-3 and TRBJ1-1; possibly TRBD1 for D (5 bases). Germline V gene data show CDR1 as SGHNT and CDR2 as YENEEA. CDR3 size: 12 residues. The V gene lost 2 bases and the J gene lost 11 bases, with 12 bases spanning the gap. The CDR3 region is CASSLTGPSAFF. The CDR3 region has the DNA TGTGCCAGCAGCTTAACAGGCCCCTCGGCTTTCTTT.

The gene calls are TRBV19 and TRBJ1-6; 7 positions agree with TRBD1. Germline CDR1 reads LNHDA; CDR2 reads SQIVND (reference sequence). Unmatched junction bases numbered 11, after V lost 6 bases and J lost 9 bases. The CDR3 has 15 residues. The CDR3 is CASSQGQEGASPLHF. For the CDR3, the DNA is TGTGCCAGTAGCCAAGGACAGGAAGGAGCTTCACCCCTCCACTTT.

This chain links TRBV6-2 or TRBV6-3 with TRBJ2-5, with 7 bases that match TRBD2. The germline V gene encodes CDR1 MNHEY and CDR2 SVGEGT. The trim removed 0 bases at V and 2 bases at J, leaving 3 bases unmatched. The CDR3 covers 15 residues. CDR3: CASSYSGLPQETQYF. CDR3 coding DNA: TGTGCCAGCAGTTACTCGGGACTACCTCAAGAGACCCAGTACTTC.

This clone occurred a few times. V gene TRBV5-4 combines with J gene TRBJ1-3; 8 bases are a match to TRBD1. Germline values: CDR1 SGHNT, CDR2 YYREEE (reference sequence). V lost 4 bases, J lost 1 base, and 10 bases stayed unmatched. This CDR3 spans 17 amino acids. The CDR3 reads CASSRSSDRGSGNTIYF. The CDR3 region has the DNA TGTGCCAGCAGCCGCTCCTCTGACAGGGGATCTGGAAACACCATATATTTT.

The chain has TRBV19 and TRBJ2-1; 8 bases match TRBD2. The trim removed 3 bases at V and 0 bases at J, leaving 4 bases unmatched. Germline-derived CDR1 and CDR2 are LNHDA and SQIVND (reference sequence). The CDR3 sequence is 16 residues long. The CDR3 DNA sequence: TGTGCCAGTAGTATGGGCAGCGGGAGCTCCTACAATGAGCAGTTCTTC. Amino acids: CASSMGSGSSYNEQFF. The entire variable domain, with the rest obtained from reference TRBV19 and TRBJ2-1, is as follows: DGGITQSPKYLFRKEGQNVTLSCEQNLNHDAMYWYRQDPGQGLRLIYYSQIVNDFQKGDIAEGYSVSREKKESFPLTVTSAQKNPTAFYLCASSMGSGSSYNEQFFGPGTRLTVL.

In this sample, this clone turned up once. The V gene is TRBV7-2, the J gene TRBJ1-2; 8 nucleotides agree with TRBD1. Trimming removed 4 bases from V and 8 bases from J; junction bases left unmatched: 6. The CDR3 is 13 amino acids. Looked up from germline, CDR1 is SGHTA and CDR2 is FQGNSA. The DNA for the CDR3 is TGTGCCAGCAGCTCGGACAGGGCACGGGGCTACACCTTC. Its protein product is CASSSDRARGYTF.

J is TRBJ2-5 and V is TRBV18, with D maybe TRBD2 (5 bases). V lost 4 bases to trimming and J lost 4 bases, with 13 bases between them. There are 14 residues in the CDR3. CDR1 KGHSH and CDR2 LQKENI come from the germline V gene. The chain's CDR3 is CASSLGLARETQYF. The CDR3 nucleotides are TGTGCCAGCTCACTCGGACTGGCTCGAGAGACCCAGTACTTC.

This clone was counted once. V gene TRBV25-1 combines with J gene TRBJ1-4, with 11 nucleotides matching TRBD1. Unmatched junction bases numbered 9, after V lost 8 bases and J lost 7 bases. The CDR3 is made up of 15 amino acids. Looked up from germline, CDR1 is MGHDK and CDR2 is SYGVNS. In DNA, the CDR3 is TGTGCCAGCTCCGGGACAGGGGGTTTGAGTGAAAAACTGTTTTTT. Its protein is CASSGTGGLSEKLFF. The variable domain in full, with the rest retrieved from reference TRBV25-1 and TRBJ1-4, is EADIYQTPRYLVIGTGKKITLECSQTMGHDKMYWYQQDPGMELHLIHYSYGVNSTEKGDLSSESTVSRIRTEHFPLTLESARPSHTSQYLCASSGTGGLSEKLFFGSGTQLSVL.

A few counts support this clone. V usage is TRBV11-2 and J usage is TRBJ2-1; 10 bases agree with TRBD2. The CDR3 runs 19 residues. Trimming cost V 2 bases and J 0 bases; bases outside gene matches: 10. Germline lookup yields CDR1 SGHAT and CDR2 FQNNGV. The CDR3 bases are TGTGCCAGCAGCTTACTAGCGGGAGTATCCCCGCGCTCCTACAATGAGCAGTTCTTC. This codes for CASSLLAGVSPRSYNEQFF.

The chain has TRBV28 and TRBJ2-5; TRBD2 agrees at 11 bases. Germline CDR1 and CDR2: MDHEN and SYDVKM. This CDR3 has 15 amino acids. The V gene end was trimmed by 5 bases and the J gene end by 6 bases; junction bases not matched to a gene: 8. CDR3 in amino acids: CASSPRLAGMKTQYF. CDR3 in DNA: TGTGCCAGCAGTCCAAGACTAGCGGGAATGAAGACCCAGTACTTC.

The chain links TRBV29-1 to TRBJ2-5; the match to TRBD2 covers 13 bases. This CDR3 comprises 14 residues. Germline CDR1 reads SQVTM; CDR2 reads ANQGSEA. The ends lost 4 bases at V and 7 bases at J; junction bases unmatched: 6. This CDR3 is CSVGGTSGVSTQYF. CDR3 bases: TGCAGCGTTGGAGGGACTAGCGGGGTTTCGACCCAGTACTTC.

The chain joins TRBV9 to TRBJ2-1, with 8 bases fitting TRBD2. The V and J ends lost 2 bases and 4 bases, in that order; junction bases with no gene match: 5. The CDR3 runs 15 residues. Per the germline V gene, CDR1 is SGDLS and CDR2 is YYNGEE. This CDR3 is CASSVIAGRYNEQFF. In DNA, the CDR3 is TGTGCCAGCAGCGTCATAGCGGGAAGATACAATGAGCAGTTCTTC. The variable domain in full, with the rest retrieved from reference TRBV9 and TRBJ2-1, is DSGVTQTPKHLITATGQRVTLRCSPRSGDLSVYWYQQSLDQGLQFLIQYYNGEERAKGNILERFSAQQFPDLHSELNLSSLELGDSALYFCASSVIAGRYNEQFFGPGTRLTVL.

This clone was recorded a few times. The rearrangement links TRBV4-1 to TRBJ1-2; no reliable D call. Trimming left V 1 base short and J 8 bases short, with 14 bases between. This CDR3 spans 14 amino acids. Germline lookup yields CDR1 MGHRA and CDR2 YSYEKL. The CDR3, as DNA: TGCGCCAGCAGCCAAGCCGGAGAGGTTTACGGCTACACCTTC. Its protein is CASSQAGEVYGYTF.

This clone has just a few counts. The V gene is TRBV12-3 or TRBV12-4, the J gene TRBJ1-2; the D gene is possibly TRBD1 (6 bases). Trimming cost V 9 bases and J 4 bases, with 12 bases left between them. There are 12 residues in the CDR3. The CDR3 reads CASTRGSYGYTF. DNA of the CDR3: TGTGCCAGTACCAGGGGTTCCTATGGCTACACCTTC.

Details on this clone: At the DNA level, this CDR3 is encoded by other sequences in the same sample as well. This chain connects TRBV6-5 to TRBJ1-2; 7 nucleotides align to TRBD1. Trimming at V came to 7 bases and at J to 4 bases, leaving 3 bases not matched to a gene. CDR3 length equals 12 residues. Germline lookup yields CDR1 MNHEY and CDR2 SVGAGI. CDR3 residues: CASTRDSYGYTF. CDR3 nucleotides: TGTGCCAGCACCAGGGACAGCTATGGCTACACCTTC.

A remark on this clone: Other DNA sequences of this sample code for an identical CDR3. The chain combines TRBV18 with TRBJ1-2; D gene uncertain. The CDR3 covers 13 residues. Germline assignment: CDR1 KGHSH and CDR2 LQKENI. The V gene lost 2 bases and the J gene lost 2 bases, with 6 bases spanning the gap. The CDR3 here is CASSPAENYGYTF. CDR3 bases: TGTGCCAGCTCACCAGCGGAAAACTATGGCTACACCTTC.

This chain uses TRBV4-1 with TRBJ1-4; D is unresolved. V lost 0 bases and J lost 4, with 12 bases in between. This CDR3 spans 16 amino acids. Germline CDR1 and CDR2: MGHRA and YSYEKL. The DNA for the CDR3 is TGCGCCAGCAGCCAAGATGGTACTCGGGGTAATGAAAAACTGTTTTTT. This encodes CASSQDGTRGNEKLFF.

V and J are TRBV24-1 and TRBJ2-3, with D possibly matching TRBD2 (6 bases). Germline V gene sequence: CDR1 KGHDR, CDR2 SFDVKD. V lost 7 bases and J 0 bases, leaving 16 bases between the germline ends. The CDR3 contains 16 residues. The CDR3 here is CATRSSGVGSTDTQYF. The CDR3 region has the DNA TGTGCCACCAGATCCTCGGGGGTCGGGAGCACAGATACGCAGTATTTT.

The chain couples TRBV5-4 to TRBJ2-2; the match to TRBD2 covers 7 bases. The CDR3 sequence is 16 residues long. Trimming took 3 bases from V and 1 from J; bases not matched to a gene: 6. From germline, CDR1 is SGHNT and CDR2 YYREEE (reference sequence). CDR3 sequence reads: CASSYGASGNTGELFF. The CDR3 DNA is TGTGCCAGCAGCTATGGGGCTAGCGGGAACACCGGGGAGCTGTTTTTT.

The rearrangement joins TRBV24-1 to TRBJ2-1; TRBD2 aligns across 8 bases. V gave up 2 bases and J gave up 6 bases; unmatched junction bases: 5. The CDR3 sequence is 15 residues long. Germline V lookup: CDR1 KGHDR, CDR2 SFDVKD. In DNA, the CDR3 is TGTGCCACCAGTGATTGGACTAGCAGGGGCAATGAGCAGTTCTTC. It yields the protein CATSDWTSRGNEQFF.

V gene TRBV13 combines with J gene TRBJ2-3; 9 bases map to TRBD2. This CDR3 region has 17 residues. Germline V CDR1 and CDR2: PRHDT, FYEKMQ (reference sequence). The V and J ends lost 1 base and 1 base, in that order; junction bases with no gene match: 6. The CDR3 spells CASSLDGGRDRTDTQYF. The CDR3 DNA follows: TGTGCCAGCAGCTTAGATGGCGGGAGGGACCGCACAGATACGCAGTATTTT.

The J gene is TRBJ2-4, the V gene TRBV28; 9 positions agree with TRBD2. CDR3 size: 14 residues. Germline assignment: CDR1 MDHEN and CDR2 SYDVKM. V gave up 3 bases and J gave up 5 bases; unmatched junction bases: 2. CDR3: CASSLTSGENIQYF. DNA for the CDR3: TGTGCCAGCAGTTTGACTAGCGGTGAAAACATTCAGTACTTC.